The rows below give T cell receptor beta chains drawn from one sample of a study of blood T cell repertoires in COVID-19. Assay: immunoSEQ multiplex PCR; the TCRdb copy retains only in-frame clones and omits some. The table lists some 280,000 clones, around four fifths of them singletons. The source material was peripheral blood. Source of these receptors: a woman between 45 and 60 years old with active or convalescent COVID-19. The CDR3 runs from the conserved cysteine through the conserved F or W. Each record gives: D gene, V gene, J gene, clone size, CDR3 DNA, CDR3 protein. D genes are given only for firm matches. Clone size is given for some rows only: seen once, a few or many times, or a class if the clone is expanded.

>NA|TRBV13|TRBJ2-7|once
TGTGCCAGCAGCTTAGGACCCAGTAGGGGAAGGTCCTACGAGCAGTACTTC
CASSLGPSRGRSYEQYF
>TRBD2|TRBV10-3|TRBJ2-1|NA
TGTGCCATCGGAGCTCACAGAGACCGGACTAGCGGGAGTCGTGAGGACAATGAGCAGTTCTTC
CAIGAHRDRTSGSREDNEQFF
>NA|TRBV6-5|TRBJ1-6|NA
TGTGCCAGCAGTCTGGACACCTTGGCTTCACCCCTCCACTTT
CASSLDTLASPLHF
>NA|TRBV25-1|TRBJ2-3|NA
TGTGCCAGCAGTGAATCAAGGGGGAGAGATACGCAGTATTTT
CASSESRGRDTQYF
>NA|TRBV28|TRBJ1-5|NA
TGTGCCAGCAGCTCAGGGGTTCCCGAACCCCAGCATTTT
CASSSGVPEPQHF
>NA|TRBV30|TRBJ2-1|once
TGTGCCTGGAGTGTACAGTCCGGCTTCAATGAGCAGTTCTTC
CAWSVQSGFNEQFF
>NA|TRBV7-2|TRBJ2-3|once
TGTGCCAGCAGCTTATACAGGGTCGTCACAGATACGCAGTATTTT
CASSLYRVVTDTQYF
>TRBD1|TRBV7-2|TRBJ1-6|NA
TGTGCCAGCAGCTTAGGGGCAGGGGGCAATTCACCCCTCCACTTT
CASSLGAGGNSPLHF
>NA|TRBV6-5|TRBJ1-1|few
NA
CASSSSTGRTEAFF
>NA|TRBV10-1|TRBJ1-5|few
TGCGCCAGCAGCCCGGCAGGGCACCAGCCCCAGCATTTT
CASSPAGHQPQHF
>NA|TRBV9|TRBJ1-2|NA
TGTGCCAGCAGCGTTGATCCACAGGGACGGAGGGGCTACACCTTC
CASSVDPQGRRGYTF
>TRBD2|TRBV11-2|TRBJ2-1|NA
TGTGCCAGCAGCTCCCTGGGGGGGAGAAATGAGCAGTTCTTC
CASSSLGGRNEQFF
>NA|TRBV10-3|TRBJ1-1|few
TGTGCCATCAGTGAGTCGAATCGGGGTTTGAACACTGAAGCTTTCTTT
CAISESNRGLNTEAFF
>NA|TRBV6-5|TRBJ1-2|NA
TGTGCCAGCAGGAGCGGGGGGCAAGCTAACTATGGCTACACCTTC
CASRSGGQANYGYTF
>TRBD2|TRBV11-2|TRBJ2-1|few
TGTGCCAGCAGCCGACGACTAGCGGGAGGGCAGGGACACAATGAGCAGTTCTTC
CASSRRLAGGQGHNEQFF
>TRBD2|TRBV6-5|TRBJ2-7|NA
TGTGCCAGCCGGCGGGGGGGAGAGTACGAGCAGTACTTC
CASRRGGEYEQYF
>TRBD2|TRBV3-1/TRBV3-2|TRBJ2-1|once
TGTGCCAGCAGCCAAGGCTGGGGACTAGCGGGTTTTGAGCAGTTCTTC
CASSQGWGLAGFEQFF
>TRBD1|TRBV5-8|TRBJ1-4|once
TGTGCCAGCAGCCAGGGGACAGGGGGCCTTGAAAAACTGTTTTTT
CASSQGTGGLEKLFF
>TRBD1|TRBV4-1|TRBJ1-4|NA
TGCGCCAGCAGCCAAGAAATCTCGCAGGGGGTTGGGGAAAAACTGTTTTTT
CASSQEISQGVGEKLFF
>NA|TRBV7-9|TRBJ1-4|NA
TGTGCCAGCAGCCCCGGTCCTGAAAAACTGTTTTTT
CASSPGPEKLFF
>TRBD1|TRBV6-2/TRBV6-3|TRBJ1-5|NA
TGTGCCAGCAGTGGGGGACAGGGACAGATCAATCAGCCCCAGCATTTT
CASSGGQGQINQPQHF
>NA|TRBV19|TRBJ2-2|NA
TGTGCCAGTAGTTACTCCCCAAACACCGGGGAGCTGTTTTTT
CASSYSPNTGELFF
>TRBD2|TRBV7-3|TRBJ2-1|NA
TGTGCCAGCAGCCCTCGGACTAGCGGGAGGTCCTTCCATGAGCAGTTCTTC
CASSPRTSGRSFHEQFF
>TRBD2|TRBV10-3|TRBJ2-1|once
TGTGCCATCAGCACTAGCGTCTCCTACAATGAGCAGTTCTTC
CAISTSVSYNEQFF
>TRBD1|TRBV2|TRBJ1-5|NA
TGTGCCAGCAGTGTTTCGGTTTCGGGACAGGGTCGAACGGAGCCCCAGCATTTT
CASSVSVSGQGRTEPQHF
>NA|TRBV7-2|TRBJ1-1|NA
TGTGCCAGCAGTTTCGGAGGGAACACTGAAGCTTTCTTT
CASSFGGNTEAFF
>NA|TRBV19|TRBJ1-1|NA
TGTGCCAGTAAGCATTACTTTACGAACACTGAAGCTTTCTTT
CASKHYFTNTEAFF
>NA|TRBV3-1/TRBV3-2|TRBJ1-6|NA
TGTGCCAGCAGCCAAGAGGCAGGGGCTAGCAATTCACCCCTCCACTTT
CASSQEAGASNSPLHF
>TRBD1|TRBV2|TRBJ1-1|NA
TGTGCCAGCAGTGTAAGGCAGGGGGCCACTGAAGCTTTCTTT
CASSVRQGATEAFF
>NA|TRBV27|TRBJ2-5|NA
TGTGCCAGCAGTCAGATCAACCAAGAGACCCAGTACTTC
CASSQINQETQYF
>TRBD2|TRBV19|TRBJ2-1|NA
TGTGCCAGTACGAGGACTAGCGGGAGGGCCTACAATGAGCAGTTCTTC
CASTRTSGRAYNEQFF
>NA|TRBV6-5|TRBJ2-7|few
TGTGCCAGCAGCGAGGGTTCGAGCGAGCAGTACTTC
CASSEGSSEQYF
>TRBD2|TRBV6-5|TRBJ2-5|NA
TGTGCCAGCAGTTACTCGAACGGGGGGGAGACCCAGTACTTC
CASSYSNGGETQYF
>NA|TRBV10-3|TRBJ1-2|NA
TGTGCCATCAGTGAGTCAGGGCAGGGGTATGGCTACACCTTC
CAISESGQGYGYTF
>TRBD2|TRBV5-1|TRBJ2-1|NA
TGCGCCAGCAGCTTGGGACTAGCGGGAAACAATGAGCAGTTCTTC
CASSLGLAGNNEQFF
>TRBD1|TRBV10-3|TRBJ2-2|NA
TGTGCCATCAGTGAGTCCCCCACCGGACAGGGAGGTACCGGGGAGCTGTTTTTT
CAISESPTGQGGTGELFF
>TRBD2|TRBV7-2|TRBJ2-2|NA
TGTGCCAGCAGCTCCAGGACTAGCGCGGGGAGCGGGGAGCTGTTTTTT
CASSSRTSAGSGELFF
>NA|TRBV10-3|TRBJ2-7|NA
TGTGCCATCAGTGTCGGGGGAGATCGCTACGAGCAGTACTTC
CAISVGGDRYEQYF
>NA|TRBV24-1|TRBJ2-3|NA
TGTGCCACCAGTGATCCCCGAGGCGGAGGCTCCGGAGATACGCAGTATTTT
CATSDPRGGGSGDTQYF
>NA|TRBV19|TRBJ1-2|once
TGTGCCAGTAATCACAGGAGCTATGGCTACACCTTC
CASNHRSYGYTF
>TRBD2|TRBV15|TRBJ2-5|NA
TGTGCCACCAGCAGAGATCTAGCGGGTGCAGAGACCCAGTACTTC
CATSRDLAGAETQYF
>TRBD1|TRBV6-5|TRBJ1-2|NA
TGTGCCAGCAGCCGGGGGACAGGGGGGTATGGCTACACCTTC
CASSRGTGGYGYTF
>TRBD1|TRBV28|TRBJ1-3|NA
TGTGCCAGCCGGGACAGGGACTTCTCTGGAAACACCATATATTTT
CASRDRDFSGNTIYF
>NA|TRBV27|TRBJ2-6|once
TGTGCCAGCAGTTCATCATTCGGACCCGGGGGTTCCGGGGCCAACGTCCTGACTTTC
CASSSSFGPGGSGANVLTF
>TRBD1|TRBV11-2|TRBJ1-2|few
TGTGCCAGCAGCTCGACAGGGGGGCGGTATGGCTACACCTTC
CASSSTGGRYGYTF
>NA|TRBV20-1|TRBJ2-2|NA
TGCAGTGCTAGTCGCGGGGCTGTCACCGGGGAGCTGTTTTTT
CSASRGAVTGELFF
>TRBD1|TRBV4-1|TRBJ2-7|NA
TGCGCCAGCAGCCAAGATCAGACGAGGGGGCAGGGGCACGAGCAGTACTTC
CASSQDQTRGQGHEQYF
>TRBD2|TRBV5-1|TRBJ2-3|NA
TGCGCCAGCAGCTTGGCCCCTAGCGGTCCCACAGATACGCAGTATTTT
CASSLAPSGPTDTQYF
>NA|TRBV15|TRBJ2-7|NA
TGTGCCACCAGCAGAGATGCTACACAGGGCTACGAGCAGTACTTC
CATSRDATQGYEQYF